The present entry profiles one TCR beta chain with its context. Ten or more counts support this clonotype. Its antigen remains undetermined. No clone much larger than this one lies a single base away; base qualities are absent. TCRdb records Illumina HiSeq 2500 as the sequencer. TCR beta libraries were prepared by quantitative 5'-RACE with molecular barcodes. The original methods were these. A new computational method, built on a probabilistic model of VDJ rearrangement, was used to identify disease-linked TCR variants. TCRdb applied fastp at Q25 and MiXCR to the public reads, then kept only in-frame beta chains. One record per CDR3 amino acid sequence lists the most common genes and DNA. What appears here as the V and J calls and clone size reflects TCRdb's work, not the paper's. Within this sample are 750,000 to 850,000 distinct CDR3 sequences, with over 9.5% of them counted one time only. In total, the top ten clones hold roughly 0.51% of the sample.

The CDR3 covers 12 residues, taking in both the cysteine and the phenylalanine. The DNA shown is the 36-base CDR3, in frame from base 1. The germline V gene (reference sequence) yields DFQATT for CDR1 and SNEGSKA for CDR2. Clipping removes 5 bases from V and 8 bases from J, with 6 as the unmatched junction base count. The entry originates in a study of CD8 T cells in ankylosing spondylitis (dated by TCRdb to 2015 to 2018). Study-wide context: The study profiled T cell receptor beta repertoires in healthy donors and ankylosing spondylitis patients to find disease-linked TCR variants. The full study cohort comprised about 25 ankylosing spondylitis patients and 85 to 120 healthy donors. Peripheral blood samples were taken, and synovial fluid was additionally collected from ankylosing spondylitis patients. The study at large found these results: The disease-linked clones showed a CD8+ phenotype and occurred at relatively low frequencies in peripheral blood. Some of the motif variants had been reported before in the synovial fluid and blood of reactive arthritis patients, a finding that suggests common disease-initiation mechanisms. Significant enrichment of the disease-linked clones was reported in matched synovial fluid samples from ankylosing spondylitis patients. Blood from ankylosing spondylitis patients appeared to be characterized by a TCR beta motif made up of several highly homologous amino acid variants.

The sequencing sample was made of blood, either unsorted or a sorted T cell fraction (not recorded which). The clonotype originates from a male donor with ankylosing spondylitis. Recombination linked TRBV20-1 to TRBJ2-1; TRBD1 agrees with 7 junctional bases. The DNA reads TGCAGTGCTCCTGACAGGGTGGATGAGCAGTTCTTC. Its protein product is CSAPDRVDEQFF.